This T cell receptor (beta chain) is drawn from a study of OX40 agonist ivuxolimab in advanced cancers. Data came from immunoSEQ multiplex PCR; TCRdb stores just in-frame clones and leaves some out. The table has roughly 70,000 clones, over 75% seen once. Trimming took off 1 base at V and 1 base at J, with 7 bases between the two ends. The CDR3 runs to 14 residues. Per the germline V gene, CDR1 is SGHAT and CDR2 is FQNNGV. The clonotype originates from an adult with an advanced solid tumor such as melanoma, head and neck, liver or kidney cancer. The rearrangement uses TRBV11-2 and TRBJ1-1; D unresolved. This sample comprised CD4+ or CD8+ T cells sorted from blood, obtained in a trial of the OX40 agonist ivuxolimab. The CDR3 DNA sequence: TGTGCCAGCAGCTTAGTGAGTCAGAACACTGAAGCTTTCTTT. This translates into CASSLVSQNTEAFF. Looking up the rest from reference TRBV11-2 and TRBJ1-1 gives the full variable domain: EAGVAQSPRYKIIEKRQSVAFWCNPISGHATLYWYQQILGQGPKLLIQFQNNGVVDDSQLPKDRFSAERLKGVDSTLKIQPAKLEDSAVYLCASSLVSQNTEAFFGQGTRLTVV.